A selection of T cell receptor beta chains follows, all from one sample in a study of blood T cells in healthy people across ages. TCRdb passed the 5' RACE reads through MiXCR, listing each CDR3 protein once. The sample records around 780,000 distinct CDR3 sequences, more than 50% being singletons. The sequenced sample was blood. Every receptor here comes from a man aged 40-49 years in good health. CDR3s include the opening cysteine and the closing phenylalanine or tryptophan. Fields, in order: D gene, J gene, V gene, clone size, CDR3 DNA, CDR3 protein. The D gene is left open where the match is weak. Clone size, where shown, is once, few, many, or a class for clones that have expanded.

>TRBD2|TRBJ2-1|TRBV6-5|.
TGTGCCAGCATGGTAGCGGGAGTGGGATACAATGAGCAGTTCTTC
CASMVAGVGYNEQFF
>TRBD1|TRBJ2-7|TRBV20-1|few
TGCAGTGCTAGGTACGGGACAGCGACCTACGAGCAGTACTTC
CSARYGTATYEQYF
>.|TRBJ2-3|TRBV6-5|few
TGTGCCAGCAGTCCACCTAATTCAGATACGCAGTATTTT
CASSPPNSDTQYF
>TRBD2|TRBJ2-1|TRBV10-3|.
TGTGCCATCAGTGAGGCACTAGCGAATGAGCAGTTCTTC
CAISEALANEQFF
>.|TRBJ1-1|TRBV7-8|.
TGTGCCAGCAGCATAACTCCTGCAGGGGTTGGAGCTGAAGCTTTCTTT
CASSITPAGVGAEAFF
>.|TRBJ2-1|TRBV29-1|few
TGCAGCGTTGAAGTCAATATGGGGGGCGGTGAGCAGTTCTTC
CSVEVNMGGGEQFF
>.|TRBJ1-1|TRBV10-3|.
TGTGCCATCAGTGAGGAGGGTAACACTGAAGCTTTCTTT
CAISEEGNTEAFF
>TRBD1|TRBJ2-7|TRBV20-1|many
TGCAGTGCTAGGCCCGGGACAGGGGTTTTCTACGAGCAGTACTTC
CSARPGTGVFYEQYF
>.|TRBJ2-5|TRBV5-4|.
TGTGCCAGCAGCTTGGCACAATCAGAGACCCAGTACTTC
CASSLAQSETQYF
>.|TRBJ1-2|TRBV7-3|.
TGTGCCAGCAGCTTAGACAGAACTAACTATGGCTACACCTTC
CASSLDRTNYGYTF
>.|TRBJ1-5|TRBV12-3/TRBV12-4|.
TGTGCCAGCAGCCTACAGGGCGACCAGCATTTT
CASSLQGDQHF
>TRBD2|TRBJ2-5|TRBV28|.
TGTGCCAGCAAATCGGTAGCGGGGCAAGAGACCCAGTACTTC
CASKSVAGQETQYF
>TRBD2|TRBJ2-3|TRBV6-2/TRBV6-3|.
TGTGCCAGCGGTTATGGGACTAGCGGGTCCCCGAGCACAGATACGCAGTATTTT
CASGYGTSGSPSTDTQYF
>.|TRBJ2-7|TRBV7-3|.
TGTGCCAGCAGCTCATACGGCGGGACAGAGTACGAGCAGTACTTC
CASSSYGGTEYEQYF
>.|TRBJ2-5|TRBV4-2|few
TGTGCCAGCAGCCAAGTTAAGGCCCCATCGGCCAGAGTAGAGACCCAGTACTTC
CASSQVKAPSARVETQYF
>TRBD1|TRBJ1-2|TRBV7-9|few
TGTGCCAGCAGCTTCTTACAGGGGACGGCAAACTATGGCTACACCTTC
CASSFLQGTANYGYTF
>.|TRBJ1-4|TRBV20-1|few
TGCAGTGCTGGCGGGCGTGAGACTAATGAAAAACTGTTTTTT
CSAGGRETNEKLFF
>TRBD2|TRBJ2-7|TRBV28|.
TGTGCCAGCAGTTCAGGGACCTCCTCTAGCGGGAGGATTTCCGAGCAGTACTTC
CASSSGTSSSGRISEQYF
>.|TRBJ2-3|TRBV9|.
TGTGCCAGCAGCGTAGCTACTTGGGGAGATACGCAGTATTTT
CASSVATWGDTQYF
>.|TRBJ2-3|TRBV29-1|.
TGCAGCACCCGGGAAGCGGCAGATACGCAGTATTTT
CSTREAADTQYF
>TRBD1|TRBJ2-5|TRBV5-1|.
TGCGCCAGCAGTCGGGACAGGGGGCCAGGAGATGAGCAGTACTTC
CASSRDRGPGDEQYF
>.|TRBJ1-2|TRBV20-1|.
TGCAGTGCTATTTTGGGGGAAGGCTATGGCTACACCTTC
CSAILGEGYGYTF
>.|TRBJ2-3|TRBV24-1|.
TGTGCCACCAGTGCGAGGGGGACAGATACGCAGTATTTT
CATSARGTDTQYF
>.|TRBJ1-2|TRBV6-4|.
TGTGCCAGCAGTGATGATCAACAGGGTACAAACTATGGCTACACCTTC
CASSDDQQGTNYGYTF
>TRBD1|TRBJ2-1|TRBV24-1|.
TGTGCCACCAGTGCTCTGACAGGGGGTCCGGATGAGCAGTTCTTC
CATSALTGGPDEQFF
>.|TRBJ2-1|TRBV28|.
TGTGCCAGCAAAGCGGAAAAAAGCTACAATGAGCAGTTCTTC
CASKAEKSYNEQFF
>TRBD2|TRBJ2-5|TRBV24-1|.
TGTGCCACCAGTGAGGGACTAGCGGGAGAGACCCAGTACTTC
CATSEGLAGETQYF
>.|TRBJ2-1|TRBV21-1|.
TGTGCCAGCAGCAAATACCCCGCCAGGAGTGAGCAGTTCTTC
CASSKYPARSEQFF
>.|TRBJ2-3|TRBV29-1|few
TGCAGCGTTGGACCCGGCACAGATACGCAGTATTTT
CSVGPGTDTQYF
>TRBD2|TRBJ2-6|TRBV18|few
TGTACCAGCTCACATCCAGCGGGAGGGCCTGGGGCCAACGTCCTGACTTTC
CTSSHPAGGPGANVLTF
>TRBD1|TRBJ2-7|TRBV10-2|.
TGCGCCAGCGCCGGGACAGGGGGTTTTTACGAGCAGTACTTC
CASAGTGGFYEQYF
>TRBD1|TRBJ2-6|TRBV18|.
TGTGCCAGCTCATCCCCGGGACAGGGTCGGTCTGGGGCCAACGTCCTGACTTTC
CASSSPGQGRSGANVLTF
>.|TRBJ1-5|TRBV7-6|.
TGTGCCAGCAGCTTAAGCACAGGGAGCAATCAGCCCCAGCATTTT
CASSLSTGSNQPQHF
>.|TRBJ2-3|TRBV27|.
TGTGCCAGCAGGGCAGTTACAGATACGCAGTATTTT
CASRAVTDTQYF
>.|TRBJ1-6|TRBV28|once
TGTGCCAGCAGTTTCCTGGCGGTAGGGGATTCACCCCTCCACTTT
CASSFLAVGDSPLHF
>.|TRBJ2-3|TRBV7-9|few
TGTGCCAGCAGCTACCGGGACTCTACAGATACGCAGTATTTT
CASSYRDSTDTQYF
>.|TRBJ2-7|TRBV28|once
TGTGCCAGCAGTCCACCTTTCGGTGAGCAGTACTTC
CASSPPFGEQYF
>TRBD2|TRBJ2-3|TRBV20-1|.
TGCGAGGGGCGGGAGTCGAGCACTTACACAGATACGCAGTATTTT
CEGRESSTYTDTQYF
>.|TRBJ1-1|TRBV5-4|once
TGTGCCAGCAGCCCGCAGAAGGGGGGAAACACTGAAGCTTTCTTT
CASSPQKGGNTEAFF
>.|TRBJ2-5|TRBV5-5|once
TGTGCCAGCAGCTTGCAGGGTCCCAAAGAGACCCAGTACTTC
CASSLQGPKETQYF
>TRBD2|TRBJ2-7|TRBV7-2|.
TGTGCCAGCAGCCCTCGAACTAGCGCAAGCTCCTACGAGCAGTACTTC
CASSPRTSASSYEQYF
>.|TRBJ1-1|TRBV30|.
TGTGCCTGGAGTACGACTAAACTTAAGCCGGGACTCGCCCAGGGCGCTGAAGCTTTCTTT
CAWSTTKLKPGLAQGAEAFF
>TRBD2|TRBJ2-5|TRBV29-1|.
TGCAGCGTTGATGGTAGCGGGGTTCGGGAGACCCAGTACTTC
CSVDGSGVRETQYF
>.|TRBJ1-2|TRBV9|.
TGTGCCAGCAGCCCCTCTATACAGGGAAACTATGGCTACACCTTC
CASSPSIQGNYGYTF
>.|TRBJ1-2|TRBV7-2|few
TGTGCCAGCAGCTTAGCGCCCAGGGAGGGAAATGGCTACACCTTC
CASSLAPREGNGYTF
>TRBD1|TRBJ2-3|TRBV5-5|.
TGTGCCAGCAGCTTCGCAGGGGGCGAGGATACGCAGTATTTT
CASSFAGGEDTQYF
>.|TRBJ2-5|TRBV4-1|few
TGCGCCAGCAGACCTACAGGGTCCAAAGAGACCCAGTACTTC
CASRPTGSKETQYF
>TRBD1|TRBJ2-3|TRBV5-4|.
TGTGCCAGCAGCCACGGACAGGGGCGTCCAGATACACAGTATTTT
CASSHGQGRPDTQYF
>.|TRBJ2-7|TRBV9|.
TGTGCCAGCAGCGTAGCCAGTAACTACGAGCAGTACTTC
CASSVASNYEQYF
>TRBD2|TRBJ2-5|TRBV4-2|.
TGTGCCAGCAGACTAGCGGGGGACGGAAAAGAGACCCAGTACTTC
CASRLAGDGKETQYF
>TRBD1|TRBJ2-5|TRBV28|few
TGTGCCAGCAGTTTAGAGGGTTCAGGGGGCGATGAGACCCAGTACTTC
CASSLEGSGGDETQYF
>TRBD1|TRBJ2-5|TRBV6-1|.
TGTGCCAGCAGTCGATCCGAAGACAGGGGTCGGCTACAGCAAGAGACCCAGTACTTC
CASSRSEDRGRLQQETQYF
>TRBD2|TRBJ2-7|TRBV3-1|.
TGTGCCAGCAGCCCCCCAACTAGCGGGGGGGTCCATGAGCAGTACTTC
CASSPPTSGGVHEQYF
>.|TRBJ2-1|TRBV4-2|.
TGTGCCAGCAGCCAAGACGGACGGCTAGGTGAGCAGTTCTTC
CASSQDGRLGEQFF